This T cell receptor beta chain stems from a study of blood T cells in healthy people across ages. Study-wide points: The study found more naive CD4+ cells and higher diversity in long-lived than aged donors.

Concerning this clonotype itself: Its antigen is unidentified.

The authors ran a second PCR of about 6 to 12 cycles using a sample-barcoded 5' primer and a J-beta primer mix. TCRdb re-derived calls from the 5' RACE reads in MiXCR, one entry per CDR3 protein. This sample has roughly 700,000 distinct CDR3 sequences; 45% to 50% occur once, and the top ten carry under 35%. Germline V gene lookup returns CDR1 SQVTM and CDR2 ANQGSEA. The CDR3 runs to 13 residues. V was clipped by 3 bases and J by 1 base, with 7 bases between them. The sample taken for sequencing was blood. The sequence was collected from a woman in her fifties or sixties in good health. The chain combines TRBV29-1 with TRBJ2-1; the D gene is possibly TRBD2 (6 bases). The chain's CDR3 is CSVDGLSYNEQFF. The CDR3 DNA reads as TGCAGCGTTGACGGACTATCCTACAATGAGCAGTTCTTC.